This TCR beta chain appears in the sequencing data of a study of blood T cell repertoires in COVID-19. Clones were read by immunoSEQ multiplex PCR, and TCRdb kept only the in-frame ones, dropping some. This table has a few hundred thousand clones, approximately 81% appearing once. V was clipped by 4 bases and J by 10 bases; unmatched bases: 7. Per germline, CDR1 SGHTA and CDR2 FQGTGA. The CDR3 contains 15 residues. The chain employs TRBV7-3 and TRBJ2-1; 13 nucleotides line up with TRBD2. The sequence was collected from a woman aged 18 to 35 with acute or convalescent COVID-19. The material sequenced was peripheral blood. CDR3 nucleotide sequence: TGTGCCAGCAGCTCCGGACTAGCGGGAGTGGGCGAGCAGTTCTTC. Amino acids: CASSSGLAGVGEQFF.